This entry describes one T cell receptor beta chain. This sample was taken from a study of blood T cell repertoires in COVID-19. CDR3 length: 14 amino acids. Trimming shortened V by 2 bases and J by 8 bases, and 15 bases separated the two germline ends. From germline, CDR1 is LNHNV and CDR2 YYDKDF (reference sequence). This table comes from immunoSEQ multiplex PCR, and its TCRdb copy is limited to in-frame clones, with some not included. The data show some 270,000 clones, about 80% seen once. The source of this sequence is a person aged 70 to 85 with COVID-19, enrolled during active disease. The chain combines TRBV15 with TRBJ1-2; D possibly corresponds to TRBD1 (5 bases). Sequencing used peripheral blood. CDR3: CATSRRDSPGGYTF. CDR3 sequence (DNA): TGTGCCACCAGCAGAAGAGACAGCCCAGGGGGCTACACCTTC.